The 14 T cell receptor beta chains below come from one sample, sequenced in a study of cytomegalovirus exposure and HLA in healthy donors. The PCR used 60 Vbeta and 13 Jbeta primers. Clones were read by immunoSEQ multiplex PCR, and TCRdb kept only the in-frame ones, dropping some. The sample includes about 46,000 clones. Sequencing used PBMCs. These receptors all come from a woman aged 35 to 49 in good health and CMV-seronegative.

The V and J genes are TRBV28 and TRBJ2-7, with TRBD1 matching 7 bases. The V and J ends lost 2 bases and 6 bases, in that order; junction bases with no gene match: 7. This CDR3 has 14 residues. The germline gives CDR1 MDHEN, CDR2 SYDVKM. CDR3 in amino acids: CASSLGTVLSEQYF. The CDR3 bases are TGTGCCAGCAGTTTAGGGACAGTCTTAAGCGAGCAGTACTTC.

The CDR3 region has the DNA TGTGCCAGCAGCCGGTTACAGGGGCGCGAAGATACGCAGTATTTT. Translation gives CASSRLQGREDTQYF. This chain joins TRBV4-2 and TRBJ2-3; TRBD1 matches 7 bases. This CDR3 is built from 15 residues. V shed 4 bases and J 5 bases; nucleotides not matched to a gene: 9. Germline assignment: CDR1 LGHNA and CDR2 YNFKEQ.

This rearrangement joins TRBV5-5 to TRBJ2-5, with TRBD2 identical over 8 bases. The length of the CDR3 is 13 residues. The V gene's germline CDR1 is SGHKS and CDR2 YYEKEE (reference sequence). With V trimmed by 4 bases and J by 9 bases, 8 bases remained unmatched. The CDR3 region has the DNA TGTGCCAGCAGCGCTAGGGGAGCGGGAGCCCAGTACTTC. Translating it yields CASSARGAGAQYF. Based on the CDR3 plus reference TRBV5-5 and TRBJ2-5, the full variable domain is DAGVTQSPTHLIKTRGQQVTLRCSPISGHKSVSWYQQVLGQGPQFIFQYYEKEERGRGNFPDRFSARQFPNYSSELNVNALLLGDSALYLCASSARGAGAQYFGPGTRLLVL.

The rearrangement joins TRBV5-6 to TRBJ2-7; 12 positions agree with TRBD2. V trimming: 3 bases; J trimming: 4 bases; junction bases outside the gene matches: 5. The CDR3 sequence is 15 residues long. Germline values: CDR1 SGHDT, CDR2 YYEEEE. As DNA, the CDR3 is TGTGCCAGCAGCTCACGACTAGCGGGAGTTTACGAGCAGTACTTC. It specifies CASSSRLAGVYEQYF.

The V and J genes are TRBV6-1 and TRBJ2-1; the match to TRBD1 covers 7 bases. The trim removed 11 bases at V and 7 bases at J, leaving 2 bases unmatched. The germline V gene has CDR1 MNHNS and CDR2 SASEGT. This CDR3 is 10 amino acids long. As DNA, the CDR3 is TGTGCCGGGACAGAGAATGAGCAGTTCTTC. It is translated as CAGTENEQFF.

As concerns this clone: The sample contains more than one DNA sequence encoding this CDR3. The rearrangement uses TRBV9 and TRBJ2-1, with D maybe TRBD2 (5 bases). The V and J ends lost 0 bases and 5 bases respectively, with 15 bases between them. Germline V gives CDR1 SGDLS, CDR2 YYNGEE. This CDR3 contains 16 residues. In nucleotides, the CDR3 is TGTGCCAGCAGCGTAGTGCTTGCGGGCGCAGACAATGAGCAGTTCTTC. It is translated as CASSVVLAGADNEQFF.

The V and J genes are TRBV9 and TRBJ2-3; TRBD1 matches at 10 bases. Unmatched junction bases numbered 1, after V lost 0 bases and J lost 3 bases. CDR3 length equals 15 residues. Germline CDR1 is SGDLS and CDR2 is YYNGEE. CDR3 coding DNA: TGTGCCAGCAGCGTAGGGGACAGGGGAACAGATACGCAGTATTTT. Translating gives CASSVGDRGTDTQYF.

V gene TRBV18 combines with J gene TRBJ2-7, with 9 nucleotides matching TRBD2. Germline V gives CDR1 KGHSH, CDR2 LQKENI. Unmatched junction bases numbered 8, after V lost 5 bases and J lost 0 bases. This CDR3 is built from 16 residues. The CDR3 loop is CASSSWTSADSYEQYF. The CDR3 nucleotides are TGTGCCAGCTCATCATGGACTAGCGCTGACTCCTACGAGCAGTACTTC.

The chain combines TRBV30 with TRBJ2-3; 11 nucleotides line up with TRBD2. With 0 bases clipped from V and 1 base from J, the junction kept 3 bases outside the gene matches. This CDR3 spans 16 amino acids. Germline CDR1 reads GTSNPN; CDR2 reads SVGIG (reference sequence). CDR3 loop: CAWSVVAGGGTDTQYF. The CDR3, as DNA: TGTGCCTGGAGTGTGGTAGCGGGGGGGGGCACAGATACGCAGTATTTT.

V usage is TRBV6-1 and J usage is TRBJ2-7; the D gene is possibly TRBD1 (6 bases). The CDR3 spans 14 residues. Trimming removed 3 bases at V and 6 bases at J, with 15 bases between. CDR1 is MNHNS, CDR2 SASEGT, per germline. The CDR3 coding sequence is TGTGCCAGCAGTGATTACAGGGCAAAGGCCGAGCAGTACTTC. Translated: CASSDYRAKAEQYF.

CDR3 bases: TGTGCCAGCAGCTTAGGGACTAGCGGGAGAGTGGAGACCCAGTACTTC. The encoded protein is CASSLGTSGRVETQYF. The chain employs TRBV7-8 and TRBJ2-5, with TRBD2 identical over 13 bases. V lost 1 base, J lost 5 bases, and 4 bases stayed unmatched. The CDR3 runs 16 residues. The germline CDR1 and CDR2 sequences are SGHVS and FQNEAQ.

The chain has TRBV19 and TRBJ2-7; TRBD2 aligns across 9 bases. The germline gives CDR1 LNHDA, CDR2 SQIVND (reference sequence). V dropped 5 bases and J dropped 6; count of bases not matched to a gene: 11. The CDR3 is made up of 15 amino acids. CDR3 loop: CASSGTGTSFGEQYF. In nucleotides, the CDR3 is TGTGCCAGTAGTGGAACCGGGACTAGCTTCGGCGAGCAGTACTTC.

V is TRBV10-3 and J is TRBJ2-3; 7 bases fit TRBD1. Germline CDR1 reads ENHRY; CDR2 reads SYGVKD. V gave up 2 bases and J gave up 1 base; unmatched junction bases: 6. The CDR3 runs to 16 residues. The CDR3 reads CAISEGDSWGTDTQYF. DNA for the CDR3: TGTGCCATCAGTGAGGGGGACAGTTGGGGCACAGATACGCAGTATTTT.

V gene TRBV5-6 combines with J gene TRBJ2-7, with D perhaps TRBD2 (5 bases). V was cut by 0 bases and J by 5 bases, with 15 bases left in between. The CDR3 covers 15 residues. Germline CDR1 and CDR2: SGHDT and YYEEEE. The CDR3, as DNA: TGTGCCAGCAGCTTGGGCGGGCGAGCCCTGCACGAGCAGTACTTC. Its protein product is CASSLGGRALHEQYF.